A selection of T cell receptor beta chains follows, all from one sample in a study of CD8 T cells in Susac syndrome. From the immunoSEQ multiplex PCR reads, TCRdb called clonotypes with MiXCR, one entry per CDR3 protein. Among about 130,000 distinct CDR3 sequences listed, about 95% were seen once. Sequencing was done on a sample of CD4+ T cells from PBMCs. The origin of the receptors is a human donor in good health. The CDR3 runs from the conserved cysteine through the conserved F or W. The D gene is left open where the match is weak. Clone size appears in some rows only: once, few, many, or a class for an expanded clone.

j_gene	abundance	v_gene	d_gene	CDR3aa	CDR3nt
TRBJ2-6	.	TRBV2	.	CASRREVGGANVLTF	TGTGCCAGCAGGCGAGAGGTCGGAGGGGCCAACGTCCTGACTTTC
TRBJ2-1	.	TRBV18	.	CASSPPNYNEQFF	TGTGCCAGCTCACCGCCTAACTACAATGAGCAGTTCTTC
TRBJ1-1	.	TRBV5-4	TRBD1	CASSLKGQGSGTEAFF	TGTGCCAGCAGCTTGAAAGGACAGGGGTCCGGCACTGAAGCTTTCTTT
TRBJ2-7	.	TRBV29-1	.	CSVRTEYEQYF	TGCAGCGTGCGGACAGAGTACGAGCAGTACTTC
TRBJ1-4	.	TRBV6-5	.	CASSRTIGGNEKLFF	TGTGCCAGCAGCCGAACGATAGGGGGAAATGAAAAACTGTTTTTT
TRBJ2-1	.	TRBV20-1	.	CSAQTGEREEQFF	TGCAGTGCTCAGACAGGAGAACGTGAGGAGCAGTTCTTC
TRBJ2-7	once	TRBV28	TRBD2	CASTFSGRNYEQYF	TGTGCCAGCACCTTCAGCGGGAGAAACTACGAGCAGTACTTC
TRBJ1-3	.	TRBV3-1	TRBD1	CASSQPGTVTLEGTIYF	TGTGCCAGCAGCCAACCGGGGACAGTTACTCTGGAAGGCACCATATATTTT
TRBJ2-1	.	TRBV3-1	.	CASSQLATHEQFF	TGTGCCAGCAGCCAACTAGCTACACATGAGCAGTTCTTC
TRBJ2-1	.	TRBV6-6	.	CASSYRGVDNEQFF	TGTGCCAGCAGTTACAGAGGGGTGGACAATGAGCAGTTCTTC
TRBJ2-1	.	TRBV4-2	TRBD2	CASSQDGAGGIYNEQFF	TGTGCCAGCAGCCAAGATGGTGCGGGGGGTATCTACAATGAGCAGTTCTTC
TRBJ2-5	.	TRBV29-1	TRBD2	CSVEEGSGIQTQYF	TGCAGCGTTGAGGAGGGTAGCGGGATACAGACCCAGTACTTC
TRBJ2-7	.	TRBV28	.	CASSTGQHLYEQYF	TGTGCCAGCAGTACCGGACAGCACCTATACGAGCAGTACTTC
TRBJ2-7	.	TRBV20-1	TRBD2	CSARRAGGPYEQYF	TGCAGTGCCAGAAGGGCGGGAGGGCCCTACGAGCAGTACTTC
TRBJ2-7	.	TRBV9	TRBD1	CASSVGLTGGFYEQYF	TGTGCCAGCAGCGTAGGTCTTACAGGGGGGTTCTACGAGCAGTACTTC
TRBJ2-1	.	TRBV19	.	CASSIQRANNEQFF	TGTGCCAGTAGTATCCAGCGGGCAAACAATGAGCAGTTCTTC